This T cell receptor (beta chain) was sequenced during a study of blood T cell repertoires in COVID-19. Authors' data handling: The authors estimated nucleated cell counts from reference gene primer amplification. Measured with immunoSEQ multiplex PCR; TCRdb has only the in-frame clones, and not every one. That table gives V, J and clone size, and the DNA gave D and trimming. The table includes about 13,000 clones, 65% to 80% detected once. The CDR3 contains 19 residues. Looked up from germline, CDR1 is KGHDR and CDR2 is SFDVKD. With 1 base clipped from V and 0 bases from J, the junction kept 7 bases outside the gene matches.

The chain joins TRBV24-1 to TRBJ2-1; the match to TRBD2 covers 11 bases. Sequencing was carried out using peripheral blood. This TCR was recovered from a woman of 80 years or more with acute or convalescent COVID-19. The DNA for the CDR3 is TGTGCCACCAGTGATTTTGGGACTAGCGGTGTTAGCTCCTACAATGAGCAGTTCTTC. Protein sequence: CATSDFGTSGVSSYNEQFF.